This T cell receptor beta chain was sequenced for a study of T cells in Graves' hyperthyroidism and ophthalmopathy. Study at large: Peripheral blood was secured at the point of initial diagnosis, before any treatment.

Trimming took 0 bases from V and 0 from J, leaving 7 bases between them. CDR3 length: 15 residues. The germline V gene has CDR1 SGDLS and CDR2 YYNGEE. Any patient presenting with uncontrolled infection, other autoimmune disease, pregnancy or lactation was left out. The diagnoses drew upon clinical symptoms, serum thyroxine and TRAb, thyroid ultrasound and orbital computed tomography. The authors obtained PBMCs from roughly 9.7 ml of fresh peripheral blood. RNA transcripts were the template for amplifying TCR beta CDR3 regions. The HTBI primer set drove a first-round RT-PCR of the TCR CDR3. TCRdb reprocessed the multiplex PCR reads via MiXCR and lists one record per CDR3 protein. The profile shows approximately 700,000 distinct CDR3 sequences, approximately 16% of them singletons.

The sequence was collected from a man younger than 30 with Graves' hyperthyroidism. This rearrangement joins TRBV9 to TRBJ1-3, with D unclear. Specimen: blood. The CDR3 protein is CASSVEQPSGNTIYF. DNA for the CDR3: TGTGCCAGCAGCGTAGAACAGCCCTCTGGAAACACCATATATTTT.